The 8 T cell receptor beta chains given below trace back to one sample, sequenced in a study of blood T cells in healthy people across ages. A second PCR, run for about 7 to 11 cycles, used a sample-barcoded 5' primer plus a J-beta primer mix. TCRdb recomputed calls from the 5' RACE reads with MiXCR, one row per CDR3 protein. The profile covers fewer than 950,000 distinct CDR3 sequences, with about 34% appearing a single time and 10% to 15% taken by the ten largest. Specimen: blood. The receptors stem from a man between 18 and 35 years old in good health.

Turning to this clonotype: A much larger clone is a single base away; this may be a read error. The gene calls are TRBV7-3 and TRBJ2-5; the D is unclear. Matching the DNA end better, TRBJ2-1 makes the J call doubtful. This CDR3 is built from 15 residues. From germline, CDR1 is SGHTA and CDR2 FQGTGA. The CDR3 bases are TGTGCCAGCAGCTTAACCGGGCAGGTACAAGAGACCCAGTTCTTC. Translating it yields CASSLTGQVQETQFF.

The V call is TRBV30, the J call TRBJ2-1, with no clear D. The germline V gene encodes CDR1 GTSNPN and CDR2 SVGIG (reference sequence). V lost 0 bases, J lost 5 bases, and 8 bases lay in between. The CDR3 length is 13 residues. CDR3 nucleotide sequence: TGTGCCTGGAGTGTACGGCACCACAATGAGCAGTTCTTC. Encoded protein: CAWSVRHHNEQFF.

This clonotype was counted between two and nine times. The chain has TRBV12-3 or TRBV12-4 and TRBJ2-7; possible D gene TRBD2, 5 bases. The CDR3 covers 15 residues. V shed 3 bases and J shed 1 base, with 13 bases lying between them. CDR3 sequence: CASSLGARLSYEQYF. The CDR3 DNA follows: TGTGCCAGCAGTTTGGGAGCGCGCCTTTCCTACGAGCAGTACTTC.

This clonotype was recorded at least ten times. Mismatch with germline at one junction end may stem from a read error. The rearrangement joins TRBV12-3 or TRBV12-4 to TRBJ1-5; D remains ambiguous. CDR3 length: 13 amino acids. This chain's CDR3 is CASSLGQNQPQHF. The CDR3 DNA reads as TGTGCCAGCAGCTTAGGGCAGAATCAGCCCCAGCATTTT.

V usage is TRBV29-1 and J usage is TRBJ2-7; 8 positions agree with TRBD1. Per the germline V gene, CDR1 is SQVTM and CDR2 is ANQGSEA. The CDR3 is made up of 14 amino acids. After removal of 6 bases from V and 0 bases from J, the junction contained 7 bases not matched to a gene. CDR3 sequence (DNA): TGCAGCGTCCTCCGGGACAGGAACTCCTACGAGCAGTACTTC. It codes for CSVLRDRNSYEQYF.

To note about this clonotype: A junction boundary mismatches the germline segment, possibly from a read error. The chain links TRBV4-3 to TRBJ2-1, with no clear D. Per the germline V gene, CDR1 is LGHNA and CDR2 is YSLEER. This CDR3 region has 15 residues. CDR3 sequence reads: CASRQDSANENEQFF. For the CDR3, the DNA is TGCGCCAGCCGCCAAGATTCGGCAAACGAGAATGAGCAGTTCTTC.

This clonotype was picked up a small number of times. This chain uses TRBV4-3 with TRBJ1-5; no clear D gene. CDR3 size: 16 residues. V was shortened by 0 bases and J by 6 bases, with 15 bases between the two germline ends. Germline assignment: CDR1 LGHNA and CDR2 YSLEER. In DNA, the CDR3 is TGCGCCAGCAGCCAAGATCCAGGCGGAGTTGGTCAGCCCCAGCATTTT. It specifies CASSQDPGGVGQPQHF.

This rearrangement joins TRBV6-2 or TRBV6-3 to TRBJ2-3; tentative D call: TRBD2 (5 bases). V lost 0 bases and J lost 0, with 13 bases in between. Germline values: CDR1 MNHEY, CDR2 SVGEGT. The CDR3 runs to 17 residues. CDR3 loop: CASSYSSTGKSTDTQYF. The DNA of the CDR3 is TGTGCCAGCAGTTACTCGAGTACGGGGAAGAGCACAGATACGCAGTATTTT.